These T cell receptor beta chains were read from a single sample in a study of blood T cells in healthy people across ages. TCRdb reanalysed the 5' RACE reads using MiXCR and keeps one entry per CDR3 protein. The data contain about 1.1 million distinct CDR3 sequences, more than 30% of them singletons. Input material: blood. The receptors here all came from a man between 18 and 35 years old in good health. CDR3s include the opening cysteine and the closing phenylalanine or tryptophan. The D gene is left open where the match is weak. Part of the rows lack a size; the others show once, few, many or a class for expanded clones.

size	V	D	J	CDR3	DNA
NA	TRBV5-6	NA	TRBJ1-2	CATSSSGGYTF	TGTGCCACGTCTTCCTCGGGGGGCTACACCTTC
NA	TRBV4-1	TRBD1	TRBJ2-7	CASSFQTGGGSYEQYF	TGCGCCAGCAGCTTCCAGACAGGGGGCGGCTCCTACGAGCAGTACTTT
NA	TRBV9	TRBD2	TRBJ2-5	CASSVEGSGGNQETQYF	TGTGCCAGCAGCGTAGAAGGTAGCGGGGGGAACCAAGAGACCCAGTACTTC
NA	TRBV20-1	NA	TRBJ2-1	CSAVGGNEQFF	TGCAGTGCCGTCGGGGGCAATGAGCAGTTCTTC
NA	TRBV6-5	TRBD1	TRBJ1-2	CASSYAGQGNYGYTF	TGTGCCAGCAGTTACGCCGGACAGGGTAACTATGGCTACACCTTC
few	TRBV9	TRBD1	TRBJ1-1	CASSVGTGTTEAFF	TGTGCCAGCAGCGTCGGGACAGGGACGACTGAAGCTTTCTTT
NA	TRBV7-2	NA	TRBJ2-3	CAGSSWGDSNTQYF	TGTGCCGGCAGCTCTTGGGGGGACAGCAATACGCAGTATTTT
NA	TRBV20-1	NA	TRBJ1-5	CSAPEGPLGTQHF	TGCAGTGCCCCGGAGGGACCCCTCGGGACCCAGCATTTT
few	TRBV12-3/TRBV12-4	NA	TRBJ1-2	CASSPSSGGYTF	TGTGCCAGCAGCCCCTCGTCTGGAGGCTACACCTTC
many	TRBV10-3	NA	TRBJ2-3	CAIRKTDLTDTQYF	TGTGCCATCAGAAAGACAGATCTCACAGATACGCAGTATTTT
NA	TRBV27	NA	TRBJ1-1	CASSRRQRITNTEAFF	TGTGCCAGCAGTCGGAGACAGCGGATAACCAACACTGAAGCTTTCTTT
few	TRBV25-1	NA	TRBJ2-7	CASSHFTGTTGEQYF	TGTGCCAGCAGCCACTTTACCGGGACAACCGGCGAGCAGTACTTC
NA	TRBV28	NA	TRBJ2-1	CASTSGHNEQFF	TGTGCCAGCACGAGCGGCCACAATGAGCAGTTCTTC
NA	TRBV12-5	TRBD1	TRBJ1-1	CASGNRGNTEAFF	TGTGCTAGTGGGAACAGGGGGAACACTGAAGCTTTCTTT
once	TRBV10-2	TRBD2	TRBJ2-1	CASSESSSGREQFF	TGCGCCAGCAGTGAGTCTTCTAGCGGGCGTGAGCAGTTCTTC
NA	TRBV9	TRBD1	TRBJ1-2	CASSVARWDRGNYGYTF	TGTGCCAGCAGCGTAGCTCGGTGGGACAGGGGCAACTATGGCTACACCTTC
NA	TRBV29-1	TRBD1	TRBJ1-2	CSVFQGGTGGYGHTF	TGCAGCGTTTTTCAAGGGGGGACAGGGGGATATGGCCACACCTTC
NA	TRBV4-2	NA	TRBJ1-2	CASSLEGGAKYGYTF	TGTGCCAGCAGCCTAGAAGGAGGGGCCAAATATGGCTACACCTTC
NA	TRBV4-2	TRBD2	TRBJ2-2	CASSQLTSGADTGELFF	TGTGCCAGCAGCCAACTGACTAGCGGGGCTGACACCGGGGAGCTGTTTTTT
NA	TRBV28	NA	TRBJ2-3	CASTLSGPAFTDTQYF	TGTGCCAGCACCCTGTCGGGACCTGCCTTCACAGATACGCAGTATTTT
few	TRBV6-6	TRBD2	TRBJ2-1	CASSQNTASGGHEQFF	TGTGCCAGCAGCCAAAACACCGCTAGCGGGGGACATGAGCAGTTCTTC
NA	TRBV7-9	NA	TRBJ2-3	CASSLVQGATETQYF	TGTGCCAGCAGCTTAGTGCAGGGCGCCACAGAGACGCAGTATTTT
few	TRBV14	TRBD1	TRBJ2-3	CASARSPGQGEDTQYF	TGTGCTAGTGCGAGGAGTCCAGGACAGGGGGAAGATACGCAGTATTTT
NA	TRBV28	NA	TRBJ2-2	CASSWQSVSTGELFF	TGTGCCAGCAGTTGGCAGTCAGTTAGCACCGGGGAGCTGTTTTTT
few	TRBV20-1	TRBD2	TRBJ2-3	CSARDVGGVGTDTQYF	TGCAGTGCTAGAGATGTGGGGGGGGTCGGCACAGATACGCAGTATTTT
NA	TRBV9	NA	TRBJ1-3	CASSVVAGLSSGNTIYF	TGTGCCAGCAGCGTAGTTGCAGGACTCTCCTCTGGAAACACCATATATTTT
few	TRBV11-1	NA	TRBJ2-3	CASSSRQTDTDTQYF	TGTGCCAGCAGTTCCAGACAGACAGACACAGATACGCAGTATTTT
few	TRBV4-1	NA	TRBJ1-1	CASSPPKSSEAFF	TGCGCCAGCAGCCCCCCTAAGAGTTCTGAAGCTTTCTTT
few	TRBV12-3/TRBV12-4	NA	TRBJ2-1	CASNQGDFYNEQFF	TGTGCCAGTAACCAGGGGGACTTCTACAATGAGCAGTTCTTC
NA	TRBV28	NA	TRBJ2-1	CASHRQFEQFF	TGTGCCAGCCACAGACAGTTTGAACAGTTCTTC
NA	TRBV18	NA	TRBJ1-2	CAISPRDGNYGYTF	TGTGCCATCTCACCGCGGGACGGGAACTATGGCTACACCTTC
NA	TRBV3-1	TRBD1	TRBJ1-1	CASSQETGAIMNTEAFF	TGTGCCAGCAGCCAAGAGACAGGGGCGATCATGAACACTGAAGCTTTCTTT
NA	TRBV24-1	NA	TRBJ2-3	CATSDPRTQTGTDTQYF	TGTGCCACCAGTGACCCTAGGACTCAAACGGGGACAGATACGCAGTATTTT
NA	TRBV6-5	NA	TRBJ1-5	CASSSSPWGNQPQHF	TGTGCCAGCAGTTCCTCCCCCTGGGGCAATCAGCCCCAGCATTTT
few	TRBV6-5	NA	TRBJ2-1	CASSRTRTGTTGNEQFF	TGTGCCAGCAGTCGAACCCGTACAGGGACTACAGGGAATGAGCAGTTCTTC
NA	TRBV11-1	NA	TRBJ2-1	CASGSRDEQFF	TGTGCCAGCGGCTCTAGGGATGAGCAGTTCTTC
NA	TRBV9	TRBD2	TRBJ2-1	CASSVGAGGFHEQFF	TGTGCCAGCAGCGTAGGGGCGGGGGGCTTCCATGAGCAGTTCTTC
NA	TRBV4-1	NA	TRBJ1-1	CARSPQANTEAFF	TGCGCCAGGAGCCCGCAAGCGAACACTGAAGCTTTCTTT
NA	TRBV28	NA	TRBJ1-1	CASTPVQLGDTEAFF	TGTGCCAGCACCCCGGTCCAGTTGGGGGACACTGAAGCTTTCTTT
NA	TRBV7-9	NA	TRBJ1-2	CASSRTEDGYTF	TGTGCCAGCAGCCGCACTGAGGACGGCTACACCTTC
few	TRBV2	TRBD1	TRBJ1-1	CASSERGRGVNTEAFF	TGTGCCAGCAGTGAGAGGGGGCGCGGGGTGAACACTGAAGCTTTCTTT
many	TRBV12-3/TRBV12-4	NA	TRBJ2-7	CASSLQDFAPQYF	TGTGCCAGCAGTTTACAGGATTTCGCGCCCCAGTACTTC
NA	TRBV10-3	TRBD1	TRBJ1-2	CAISEDRGYGYTF	TGTGCCATCAGCGAGGACAGGGGCTATGGCTACACCTTC
many	TRBV7-3	NA	TRBJ2-3	CASSSDDTQYF	TGTGCCAGCAGTTCCGATGATACGCAGTATTTT
NA	TRBV2	NA	TRBJ1-1	CASSEEHRTEAFF	TGTGCCAGCAGTGAGGAACATCGCACTGAAGCTTTCTTT
NA	TRBV4-1	NA	TRBJ1-2	CASSHHDERGYTF	TGCGCCAGCAGCCATCACGATGAGAGAGGCTACACCTTC
NA	TRBV7-2	NA	TRBJ1-4	CASSLDRADEKLFF	TGTGCCAGCAGCTTAGACAGGGCTGATGAAAAACTGTTTTTT
once	TRBV6-2/TRBV6-3	NA	TRBJ2-5	CASNYFRADQETQYF	TGTGCCAGCAATTACTTCAGGGCCGACCAAGAGACCCAGTACTTC
NA	TRBV4-2	TRBD2	TRBJ2-1	CASSQEISGGPPGNGQFF	TGTGCCAGCAGCCAAGAAATTAGCGGGGGACCCCCGGGGAATGGGCAGTTCTTC
few	TRBV29-1	TRBD1	TRBJ1-1	CSVVEDRGVEAFF	TGCAGCGTTGTGGAGGACAGGGGAGTTGAAGCTTTCTTT
few	TRBV3-1	TRBD1	TRBJ1-2	CASSQGRRWTGLAYGYTF	TGTGCCAGCAGCCAAGGAAGACGTTGGACAGGGTTGGCCTATGGCTACACCTTC
NA	TRBV6-5	TRBD1	TRBJ1-2	CASTMGQRYGYTF	TGTGCCAGCACCATGGGACAGCGCTATGGCTACACCTTC